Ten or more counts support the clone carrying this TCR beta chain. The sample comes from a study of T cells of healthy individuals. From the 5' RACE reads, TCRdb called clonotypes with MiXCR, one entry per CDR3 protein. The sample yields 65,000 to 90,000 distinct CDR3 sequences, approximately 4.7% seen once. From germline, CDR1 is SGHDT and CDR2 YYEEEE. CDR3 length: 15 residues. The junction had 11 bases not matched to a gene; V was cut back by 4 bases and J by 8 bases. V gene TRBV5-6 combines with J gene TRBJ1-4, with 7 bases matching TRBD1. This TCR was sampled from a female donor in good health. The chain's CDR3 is CASSAYRGIGEKLFF. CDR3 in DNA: TGTGCCAGCAGCGCTTACAGGGGAATAGGGGAAAAACTGTTTTTT.